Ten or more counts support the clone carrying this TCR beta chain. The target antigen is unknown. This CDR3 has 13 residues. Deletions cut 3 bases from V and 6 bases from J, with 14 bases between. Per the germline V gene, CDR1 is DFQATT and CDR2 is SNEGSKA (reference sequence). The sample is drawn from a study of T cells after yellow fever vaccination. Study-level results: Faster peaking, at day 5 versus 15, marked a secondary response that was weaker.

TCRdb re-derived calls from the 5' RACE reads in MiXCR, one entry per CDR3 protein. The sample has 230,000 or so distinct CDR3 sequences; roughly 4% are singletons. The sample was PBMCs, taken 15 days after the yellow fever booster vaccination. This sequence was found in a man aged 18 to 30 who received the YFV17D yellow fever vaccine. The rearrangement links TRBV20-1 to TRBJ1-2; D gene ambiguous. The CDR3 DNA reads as TGCAGTGCTAGGGACCCTCTCAGGAATGGCTACACCTTC. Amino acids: CSARDPLRNGYTF.